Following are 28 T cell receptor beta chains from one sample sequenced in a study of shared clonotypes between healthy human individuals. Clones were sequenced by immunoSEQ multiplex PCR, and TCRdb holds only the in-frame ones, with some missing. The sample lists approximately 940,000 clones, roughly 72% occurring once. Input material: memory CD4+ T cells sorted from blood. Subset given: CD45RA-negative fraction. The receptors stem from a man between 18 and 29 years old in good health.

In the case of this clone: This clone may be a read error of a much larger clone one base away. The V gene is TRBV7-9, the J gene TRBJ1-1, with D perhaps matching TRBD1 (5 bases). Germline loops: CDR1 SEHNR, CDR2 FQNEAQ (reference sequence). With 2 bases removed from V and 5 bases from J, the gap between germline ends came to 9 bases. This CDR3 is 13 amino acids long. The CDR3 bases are TGTGCCAGCAGCTTATGGGGGGAAACTGAAGCTTTCTTT. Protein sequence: CASSLWGETEAFF.

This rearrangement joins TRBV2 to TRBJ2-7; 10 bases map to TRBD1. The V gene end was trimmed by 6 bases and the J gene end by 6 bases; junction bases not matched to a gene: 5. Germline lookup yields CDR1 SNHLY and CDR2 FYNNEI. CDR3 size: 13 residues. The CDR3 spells CASSGQGVGEQYF. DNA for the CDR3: TGTGCCAGCAGCGGACAGGGGGTTGGCGAGCAGTACTTC.

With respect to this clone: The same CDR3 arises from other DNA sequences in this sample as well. The DNA for the CDR3 is TGTGCCAGCAGCTTGGGTATTAATCAGCCCCAGCATTTT. Encoded protein: CASSLGINQPQHF. The V gene is TRBV5-6, the J gene TRBJ1-5; D unclear. Germline V lookup: CDR1 SGHDT, CDR2 YYEEEE. This CDR3 region has 13 residues. V shed 0 bases and J shed 4 bases, with 5 bases lying between them. The variable domain in full, with the rest retrieved from reference TRBV5-6 and TRBJ1-5, is DAGVTQSPTHLIKTRGQQVTLRCSPKSGHDTVSWYQQALGQGPQFIFQYYEEEERQRGNFPDRFSGHQFPNYSSELNVNALLLGDSALYLCASSLGINQPQHFGDGTRLSIL.

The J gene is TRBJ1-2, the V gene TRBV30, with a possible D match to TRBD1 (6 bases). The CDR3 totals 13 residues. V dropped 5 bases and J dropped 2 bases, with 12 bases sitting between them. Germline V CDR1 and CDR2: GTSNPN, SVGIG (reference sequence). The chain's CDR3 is CAWGGGKNYGYTF. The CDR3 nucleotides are TGTGCCTGGGGAGGGGGGAAGAACTATGGCTACACCTTC.

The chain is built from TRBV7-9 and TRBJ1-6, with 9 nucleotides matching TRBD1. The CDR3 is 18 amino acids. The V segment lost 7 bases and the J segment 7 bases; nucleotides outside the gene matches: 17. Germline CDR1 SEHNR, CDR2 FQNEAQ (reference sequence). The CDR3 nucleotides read TGTGCCAGCAACAACCGGGACAGGGTAACGTGGGAGAATTCACCCCTCCACTTT. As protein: CASNNRDRVTWENSPLHF.

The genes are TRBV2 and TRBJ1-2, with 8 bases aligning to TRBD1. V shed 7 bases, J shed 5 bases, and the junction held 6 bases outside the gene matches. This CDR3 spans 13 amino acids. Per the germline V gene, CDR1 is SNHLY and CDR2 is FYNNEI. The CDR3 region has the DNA TGTGCCAGCACTGGGACAGGCGATTATGGCTACACCTTC. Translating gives CASTGTGDYGYTF.

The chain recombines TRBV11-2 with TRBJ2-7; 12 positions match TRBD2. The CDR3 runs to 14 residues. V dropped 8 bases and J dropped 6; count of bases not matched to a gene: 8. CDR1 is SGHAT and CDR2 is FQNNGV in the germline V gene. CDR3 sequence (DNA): TGTGCCAGCTCACGACTAGCGGGAGTGGGCGAGCAGTACTTC. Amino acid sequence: CASSRLAGVGEQYF.

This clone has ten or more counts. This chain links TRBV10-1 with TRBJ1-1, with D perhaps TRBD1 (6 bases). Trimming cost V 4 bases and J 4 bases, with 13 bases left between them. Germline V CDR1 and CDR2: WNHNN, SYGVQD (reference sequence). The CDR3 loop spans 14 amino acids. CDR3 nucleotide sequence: TGCGCCAGCAGTGCTCGTCAGGGGCGCACTGAAGCTTTCTTT. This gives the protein CASSARQGRTEAFF.

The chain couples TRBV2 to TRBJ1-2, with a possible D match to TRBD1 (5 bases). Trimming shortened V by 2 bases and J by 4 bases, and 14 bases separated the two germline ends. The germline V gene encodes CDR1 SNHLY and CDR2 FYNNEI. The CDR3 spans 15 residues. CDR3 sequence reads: CASSESEGRFYGYTF. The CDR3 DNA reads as TGTGCCAGCAGTGAATCCGAGGGGCGGTTCTATGGCTACACCTTC. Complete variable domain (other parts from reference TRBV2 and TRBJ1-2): EPEVTQTPSHQVTQMGQEVILRCVPISNHLYFYWYRQILGQKVEFLVSFYNNEISEKSEIFDDQFSVERPDGSNFTLKIRSTKLEDSAMYFCASSESEGRFYGYTFGSGTRLTVV.

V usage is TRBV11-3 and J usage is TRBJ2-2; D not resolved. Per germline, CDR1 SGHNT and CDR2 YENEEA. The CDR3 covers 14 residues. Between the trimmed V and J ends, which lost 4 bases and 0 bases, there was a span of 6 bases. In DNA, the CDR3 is TGTGCCAGCAGCTCCACCTCGAACACCGGGGAGCTGTTTTTT. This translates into CASSSTSNTGELFF. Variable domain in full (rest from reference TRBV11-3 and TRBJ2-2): EAGVVQSPRYKIIEKKQPVAFWCNPISGHNTLYWYLQNLGQGPELLIRYENEEAVDDSQLPKDRFSAERLKGVDSTLKIQPAELGDSAVYLCASSSTSNTGELFFGEGSRLTVL.

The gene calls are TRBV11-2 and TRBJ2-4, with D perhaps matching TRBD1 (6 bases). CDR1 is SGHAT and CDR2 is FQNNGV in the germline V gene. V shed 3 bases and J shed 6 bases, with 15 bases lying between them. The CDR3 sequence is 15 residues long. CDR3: CASSFPLQGRNIQYF. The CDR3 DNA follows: TGTGCCAGCAGCTTCCCATTACAGGGTAGAAACATTCAGTACTTC.

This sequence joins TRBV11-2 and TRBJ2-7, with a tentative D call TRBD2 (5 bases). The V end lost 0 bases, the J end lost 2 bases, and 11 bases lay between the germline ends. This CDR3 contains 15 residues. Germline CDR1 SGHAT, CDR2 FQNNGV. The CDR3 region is CASSLDWYGTYEQYF. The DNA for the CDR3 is TGTGCCAGCAGCTTAGATTGGTACGGGACCTACGAGCAGTACTTC.

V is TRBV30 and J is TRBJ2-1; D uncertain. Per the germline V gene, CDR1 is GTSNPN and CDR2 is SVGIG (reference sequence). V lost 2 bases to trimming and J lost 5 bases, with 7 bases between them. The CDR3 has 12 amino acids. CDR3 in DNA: TGTGCCTGGAGTCCGTCGCACAATGAGCAGTTCTTC. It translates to CAWSPSHNEQFF.

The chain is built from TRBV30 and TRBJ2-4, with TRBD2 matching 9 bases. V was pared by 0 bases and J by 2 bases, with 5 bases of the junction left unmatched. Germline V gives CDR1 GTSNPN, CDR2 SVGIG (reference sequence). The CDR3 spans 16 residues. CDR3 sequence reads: CAWSVHSGGPKNIQYF. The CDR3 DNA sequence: TGTGCCTGGAGTGTACATAGCGGGGGTCCCAAAAACATTCAGTACTTC.

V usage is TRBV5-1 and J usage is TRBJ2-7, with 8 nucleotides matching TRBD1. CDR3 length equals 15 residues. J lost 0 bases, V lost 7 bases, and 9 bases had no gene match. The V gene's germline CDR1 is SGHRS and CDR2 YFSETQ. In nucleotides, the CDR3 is TGCGCCAGCCACAAACAGACAGGGGCCTCCTACGAGCAGTACTTC. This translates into CASHKQTGASYEQYF.

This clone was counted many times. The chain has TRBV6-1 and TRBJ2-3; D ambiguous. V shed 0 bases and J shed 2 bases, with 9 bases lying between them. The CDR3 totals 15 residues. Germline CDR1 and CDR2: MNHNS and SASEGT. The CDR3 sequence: CASSEARMTTDTQYF. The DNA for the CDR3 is TGTGCCAGCAGTGAAGCTAGAATGACCACAGATACGCAGTATTTT.

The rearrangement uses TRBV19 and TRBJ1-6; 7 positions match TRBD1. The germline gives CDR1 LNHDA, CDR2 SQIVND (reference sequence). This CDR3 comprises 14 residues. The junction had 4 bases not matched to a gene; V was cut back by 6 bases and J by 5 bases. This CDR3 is CASRPQGDNSPLHF. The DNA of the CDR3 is TGTGCCAGTAGGCCCCAGGGGGATAATTCACCCCTCCACTTT.

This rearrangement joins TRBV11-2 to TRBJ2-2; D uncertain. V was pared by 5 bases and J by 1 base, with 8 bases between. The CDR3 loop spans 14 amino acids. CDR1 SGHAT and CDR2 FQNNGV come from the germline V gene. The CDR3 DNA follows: TGTGCCAGCAGCGCCGACGGGAACACCGGGGAGCTGTTTTTT. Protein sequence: CASSADGNTGELFF.

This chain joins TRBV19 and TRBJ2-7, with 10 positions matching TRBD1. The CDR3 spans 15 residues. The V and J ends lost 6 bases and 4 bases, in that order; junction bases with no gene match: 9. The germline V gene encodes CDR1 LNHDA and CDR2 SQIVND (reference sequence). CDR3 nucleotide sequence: TGTGCCAGTAGACCCCGGGACAGGGGATCGTACGAGCAGTACTTC. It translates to CASRPRDRGSYEQYF.

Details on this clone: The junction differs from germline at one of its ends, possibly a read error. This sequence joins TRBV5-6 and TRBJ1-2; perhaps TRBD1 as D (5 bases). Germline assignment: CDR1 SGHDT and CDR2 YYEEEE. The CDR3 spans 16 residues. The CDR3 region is CASGFRGAKEVYGYTF. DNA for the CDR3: TGTGCCAGCGGCTTTAGAGGGGCTAAAGAAGTGTATGGCTACACCTTC. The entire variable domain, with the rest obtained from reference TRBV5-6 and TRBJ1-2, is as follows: DAGVTQSPTHLIKTRGQQVTLRCSPKSGHDTVSWYQQALGQGPQFIFQYYEEEERQRGNFPDRFSGHQFPNYSSELNVNALLLGDSALYLCASGFRGAKEVYGYTFGSGTRLTVV.

The CDR3 nucleotides read TGCAGCGTTCCACAATCCGGGACAGACTACAATGAGCAGTTCTTC. Protein product: CSVPQSGTDYNEQFF. The V and J genes are TRBV29-1 and TRBJ2-1; 7 bases are a match to TRBD1. Germline CDR1 is SQVTM and CDR2 is ANQGSEA. This CDR3 is 15 amino acids long. Trimming at V came to 5 bases and at J to 3 bases, leaving 10 bases not matched to a gene.

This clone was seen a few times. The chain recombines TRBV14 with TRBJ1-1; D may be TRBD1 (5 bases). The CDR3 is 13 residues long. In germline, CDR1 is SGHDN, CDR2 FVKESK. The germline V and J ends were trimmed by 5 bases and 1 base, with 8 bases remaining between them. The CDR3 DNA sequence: TGTGCCAGCAGCTTGACAGCGAACACTGAAGCTTTCTTT. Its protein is CASSLTANTEAFF.

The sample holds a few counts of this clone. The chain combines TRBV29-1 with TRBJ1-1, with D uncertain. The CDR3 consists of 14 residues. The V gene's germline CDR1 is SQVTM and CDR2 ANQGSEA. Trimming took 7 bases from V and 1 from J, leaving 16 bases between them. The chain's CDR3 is CSAVDYPRNTEAFF. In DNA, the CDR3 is TGCAGCGCCGTAGACTACCCCAGGAACACTGAAGCTTTCTTT.

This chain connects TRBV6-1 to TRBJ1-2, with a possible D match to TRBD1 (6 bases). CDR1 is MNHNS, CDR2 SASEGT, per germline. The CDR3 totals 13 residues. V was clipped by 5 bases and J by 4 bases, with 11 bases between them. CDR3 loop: CASSFDRLYGYTF. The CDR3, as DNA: TGTGCCAGCAGTTTTGACAGGCTCTATGGCTACACCTTC.

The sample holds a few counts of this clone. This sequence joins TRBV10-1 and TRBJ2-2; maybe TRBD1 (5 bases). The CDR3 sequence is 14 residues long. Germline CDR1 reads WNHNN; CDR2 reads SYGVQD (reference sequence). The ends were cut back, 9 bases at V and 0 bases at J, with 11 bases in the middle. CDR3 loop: CASSREPNTGELFF. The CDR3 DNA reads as TGCGCCAGTTCCAGGGAACCGAACACCGGGGAGCTGTTTTTT.

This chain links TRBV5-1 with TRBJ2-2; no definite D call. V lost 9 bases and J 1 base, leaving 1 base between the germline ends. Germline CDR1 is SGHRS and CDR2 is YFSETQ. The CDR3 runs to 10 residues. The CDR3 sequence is CAMNTGELFF. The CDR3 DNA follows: TGCGCCATGAACACCGGGGAGCTGTTTTTT.

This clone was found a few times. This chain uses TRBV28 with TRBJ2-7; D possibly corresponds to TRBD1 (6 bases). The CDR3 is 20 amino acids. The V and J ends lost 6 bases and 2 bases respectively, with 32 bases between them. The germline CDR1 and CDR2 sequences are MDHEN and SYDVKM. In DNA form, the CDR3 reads TGTGCCAGCAGCTCCATAACCCCCCTCGTTTGGGACAATCAACCCTACGAGCAGTACTTC. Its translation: CASSSITPLVWDNQPYEQYF.

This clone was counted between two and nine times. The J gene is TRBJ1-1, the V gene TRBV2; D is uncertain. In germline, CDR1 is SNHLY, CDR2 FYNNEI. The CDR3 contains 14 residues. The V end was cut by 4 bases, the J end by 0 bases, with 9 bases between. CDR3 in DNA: TGTGCCAGCAGTGGGGCAGCCCTGAACACTGAAGCTTTCTTT. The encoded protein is CASSGAALNTEAFF.